These 20 T cell receptor beta chains were all obtained from the same sample, sequenced in a study of cytomegalovirus exposure and HLA in healthy donors. Use of 60 Vbeta and 13 Jbeta primers characterized the PCR. Using immunoSEQ multiplex PCR, the repertoire was profiled, and TCRdb retains in-frame clones only, with some absent. This repertoire shows 100,000 to 130,000 clones, 73% found once; its top ten account for 7.5% to 9%. Sequenced input: PBMCs. The receptors here all came from a man aged 25 to 40 in good health and CMV-seronegative.

J is TRBJ2-3 and V is TRBV21-1; the table's D gene call, TRBD2, was not cross checked with the DNA. TRBV21-1 is assigned pseudogene status. This CDR3 region has 18 residues. CDR3 residues: CASSKTLRTSGTTDTQYF. The DNA for the CDR3 is TGTGCCAGCAGCAAAACCCTCCGGACTAGCGGGACAACAGATACGCAGTATTTT.

The rearrangement links TRBV19 to TRBJ2-3, with 9 bases fitting TRBD2. J gave up 3 bases and V 6 bases, and 7 bases lay outside the gene matches. Germline-derived CDR1 and CDR2 are LNHDA and SQIVND (reference sequence). The CDR3 loop spans 15 amino acids. CDR3 DNA sequence: TGTGCCAGTAGCATGGGGGGACTAGCTACAGATACGCAGTATTTT. Amino acids: CASSMGGLATDTQYF.

The chain carries TRBV15 and TRBJ2-7; a possible D gene is TRBD1 (5 bases). Deletions cut 0 bases from V and 5 bases from J, with 11 bases between. CDR3 length equals 14 residues. CDR1 LNHNV and CDR2 YYDKDF come from the germline V gene (reference sequence). CDR3 amino acids: CATSREGRVHEQYF. CDR3 bases: TGTGCCACCAGCAGAGAAGGCAGGGTCCACGAGCAGTACTTC. Full variable domain (outside the CDR3, taken from reference TRBV15 and TRBJ2-7): DAMVIQNPRYQVTQFGKPVTLSCSQTLNHNVMYWYQQKSSQAPKLLFHYYDKDFNNEADTPDNFQSRRPNTSFCFLDIRSPGLGDTAMYLCATSREGRVHEQYFGPGTRLTVT.

The chain has TRBV2 and TRBJ1-1; the D is unclear. CDR3 length: 15 amino acids. V shed 3 bases and J shed 3 bases, with 14 bases lying between them. Germline V CDR1 and CDR2: SNHLY, FYNNEI. The CDR3 region is CASSDRTQTHTEAFF. The CDR3 DNA reads as TGTGCCAGCAGTGACCGAACACAAACCCACACTGAAGCTTTCTTT.

There are a few counts of this clone. The V gene is TRBV6-1, the J gene TRBJ2-3, with 7 bases fitting TRBD2. The CDR3 runs 16 residues. V shed 2 bases, J shed 5 bases, and the junction held 10 bases outside the gene matches. Germline V gene sequence: CDR1 MNHNS, CDR2 SASEGT. CDR3 loop: CASSEWGGLVGDTQYF. The CDR3 bases are TGTGCCAGCAGTGAATGGGGGGGGTTAGTTGGAGATACGCAGTATTTT.

This clone was counted a single time. The chain employs TRBV14 and TRBJ2-2; perhaps TRBD2 as D (6 bases). Germline assignment: CDR1 SGHDN and CDR2 FVKESK. V lost 1 base and J 6 bases, leaving 18 bases between the germline ends. The length of the CDR3 is 17 residues. Written as DNA, the CDR3 is TGTGCCAGCAGCCAAGGATGGGCCAGCGGAGGGGCCGGGGAGCTGTTTTTT. It translates to CASSQGWASGGAGELFF.

The CDR3 DNA reads as TGTGCCAGTAGTTGGCGGAGCGCCACTAGCACAGATACGCAGTATTTT. Amino acids: CASSWRSATSTDTQYF. The rearrangement links TRBV19 to TRBJ2-3; D is uncertain. Trimming removed 5 bases at V and 0 bases at J, with 15 bases between. Germline CDR1 and CDR2: LNHDA and SQIVND (reference sequence). CDR3 length: 16 amino acids.

The V call is TRBV19, the J call TRBJ1-4; TRBD1 agrees at 8 bases. V was clipped by 8 bases and J by 4 bases; unmatched bases: 15. CDR1 is LNHDA and CDR2 is SQIVND in the germline V gene (reference sequence). The CDR3 spans 17 residues. The CDR3 reads CASSATGTGAFNEKLFF. The CDR3 DNA reads as TGTGCCAGTTCTGCTACCGGGACAGGAGCCTTTAATGAAAAACTGTTTTTT.

This sequence joins TRBV19 and TRBJ1-3; possible D gene TRBD1, 6 bases. V lost 5 bases and J lost 1, with 12 bases in between. The germline CDR1 and CDR2 sequences are LNHDA and SQIVND (reference sequence). The CDR3 is made up of 15 amino acids. The CDR3 region has the DNA TGTGCCAGTAGTGGACAGTGGGGGTCTGGAAACACCATATATTTT. Translating it yields CASSGQWGSGNTIYF. Based on the CDR3 plus reference TRBV19 and TRBJ1-3, the full variable domain is DGGITQSPKYLFRKEGQNVTLSCEQNLNHDAMYWYRQDPGQGLRLIYYSQIVNDFQKGDIAEGYSVSREKKESFPLTVTSAQKNPTAFYLCASSGQWGSGNTIYFGEGSWLTVV.

The rearrangement uses TRBV27 and TRBJ2-7; 7 nucleotides agree with TRBD1. The CDR3 loop spans 14 amino acids. Trimming at V came to 5 bases and at J to 9 bases, leaving 13 bases not matched to a gene. CDR1 is MNHEY, CDR2 SMNVEV, per germline (reference sequence). CDR3 sequence: CASSPRDRVRGQYF. The CDR3 DNA reads as TGTGCCAGCAGTCCCCGGGACAGAGTGAGGGGGCAGTACTTC.

The V call is TRBV5-6, the J call TRBJ2-2; D is unresolved. The CDR3 covers 16 residues. The V end was cut by 4 bases, the J end by 0 bases, with 13 bases between. In germline, CDR1 is SGHDT, CDR2 YYEEEE. The CDR3, as DNA: TGTGCCAGCAGCGATAACCGCGTAGCGAACACCGGGGAGCTGTTTTTT. It encodes CASSDNRVANTGELFF.

The chain employs TRBV25-1 and TRBJ2-1; D is perhaps TRBD2 (7 bases). CDR1 MGHDK and CDR2 SYGVNS come from the germline V gene. This CDR3 contains 16 residues. The V and J ends lost 6 bases and 8 bases respectively, with 23 bases between them. The CDR3: CASSPSAGHLGDEQFF. CDR3 DNA sequence: TGTGCCAGCAGCCCTTCAGCGGGACACCTCGGCGATGAGCAGTTCTTC.

This chain uses TRBV9 with TRBJ2-1; 7 bases align to TRBD2. From germline, CDR1 is SGDLS and CDR2 YYNGEE. This CDR3 contains 15 residues. Unmatched junction bases numbered 4, after V lost 3 bases and J lost 1 base. Here the CDR3 reads CASSATSLSYNEQFF. CDR3 bases: TGTGCCAGCAGCGCGACTAGCCTTTCCTACAATGAGCAGTTCTTC.

The chain has TRBV18 and TRBJ1-5; 7 bases are a match to TRBD1. Germline V gene data show CDR1 as KGHSH and CDR2 as LQKENI. J gave up 5 bases and V 4 bases, and 11 bases lay outside the gene matches. CDR3 length: 16 amino acids. Here the CDR3 DNA reads TGTGCCAGCTCACTTGCGGACAGGAGTATTGATCAGCCCCAGCATTTT. Its protein is CASSLADRSIDQPQHF.

The chain combines TRBV6-6 with TRBJ1-1; D ambiguous. Trimming shortened V by 5 bases and J by 5 bases, and 9 bases separated the two germline ends. There are 12 residues in the CDR3. Germline V gives CDR1 MNHNY, CDR2 SVGAGI (reference sequence). The CDR3 protein is CASSRRETEAFF. The CDR3 region has the DNA TGTGCCAGCAGTAGAAGGGAGACTGAAGCTTTCTTT.

The chain is built from TRBV29-1 and TRBJ1-1; D gene unclear. CDR3 size: 12 residues. Per germline, CDR1 SQVTM and CDR2 ANQGSEA. V was trimmed by 4 bases and J by 11 bases, leaving 17 bases between them. The CDR3 is CSVAPVRLGAFF. In DNA, the CDR3 is TGCAGCGTTGCCCCCGTCCGCCTCGGGGCTTTCTTT. Using reference TRBV29-1 and TRBJ1-1 for the parts outside the CDR3, the full variable domain is SAVISQKPSRDICQRGTSLTIQCQVDSQVTMMFWYRQQPGQSLTLIATANQGSEATYESGFVIDKFPISRPNLTFSTLTVSNMSPEDSSIYLCSVAPVRLGAFFGQGTRLTVV.

This clone was found once. This rearrangement joins TRBV28 to TRBJ1-1, with D possibly TRBD1 on 5 matching bases. Germline CDR1 is MDHEN and CDR2 is SYDVKM. V lost 5 bases and J lost 7, with 14 bases in between. The CDR3 is 13 residues long. The CDR3 is CASSPVGQGEAFF. The CDR3 region has the DNA TGTGCCAGCAGTCCTGTGGGGCAGGGTGAAGCTTTCTTT.

V is TRBV7-9 and J is TRBJ2-6, with a weak D call TRBD2 (5 bases). Trimming left V 0 bases short and J 0 bases short, with 12 bases between. CDR3 length equals 18 residues. Germline CDR1 is SEHNR and CDR2 is FQNEAQ (reference sequence). This CDR3 is CASSLAAAESSGANVLTF. Written as DNA, the CDR3 is TGTGCCAGCAGCTTAGCAGCGGCAGAGAGCTCTGGGGCCAACGTCCTGACTTTC.

Only a few counts were recorded for this clone. The chain carries TRBV20-1 and TRBJ2-3; TRBD1 is a possible D gene (5 bases). Germline CDR1 DFQATT, CDR2 SNEGSKA (reference sequence). The V and J ends lost 4 bases and 6 bases respectively, with 8 bases between them. The CDR3 contains 11 residues. This CDR3 is CSAIPGDTQYF. CDR3 sequence (DNA): TGCAGTGCTATCCCAGGGGATACGCAGTATTTT.

The sample holds a few counts of this clone. The rearrangement joins TRBV28 to TRBJ2-3, with 8 bases lining up with TRBD1. Germline loops: CDR1 MDHEN, CDR2 SYDVKM. The CDR3 runs 13 residues. V was pared by 8 bases and J by 2 bases, with 3 bases of the junction left unmatched. CDR3 nucleotides: TGTGCCAGCTGGGACAGGACCACAGATACGCAGTATTTT. Amino acid sequence: CASWDRTTDTQYF.